The 3 T cell receptor beta chains below were found in one sample sequenced in a study of cytomegalovirus exposure and HLA in healthy donors. Primers included in the PCR were 60 Vbeta and 13 Jbeta primers. Generated by immunoSEQ multiplex PCR, the TCRdb table keeps only in-frame clones and is missing some. This table holds roughly 160,000 clones, roughly 80% found once. The sample taken for sequencing was PBMCs. The receptors derive from a man aged 45-65 years in good health and CMV-seropositive.

This rearrangement joins TRBV10-3 to TRBJ2-7; no clear D. This CDR3 contains 13 residues. In germline, CDR1 is ENHRY, CDR2 SYGVKD. The V gene lost 8 bases and the J gene lost 2 bases, with 13 bases spanning the gap. This CDR3 is CAIAPTQPYEQYF. CDR3 in DNA: TGTGCCATCGCTCCAACACAGCCCTACGAGCAGTACTTC.

This clone showed up just once. The chain employs TRBV5-6 and TRBJ1-3; 10 bases agree with TRBD1. After removal of 1 base from V and 2 bases from J, the junction contained 12 bases not matched to a gene. The CDR3 covers 19 residues. Germline loops: CDR1 SGHDT, CDR2 YYEEEE. The CDR3: CASSLQTGWDRGTGNTIYF. CDR3 DNA: TGTGCCAGCAGCTTGCAAACCGGGTGGGACAGGGGTACTGGAAACACCATATATTTT. The full variable domain, completed using reference TRBV5-6 and TRBJ1-3, is DAGVTQSPTHLIKTRGQQVTLRCSPKSGHDTVSWYQQALGQGPQFIFQYYEEEERQRGNFPDRFSGHQFPNYSSELNVNALLLGDSALYLCASSLQTGWDRGTGNTIYFGEGSWLTVV.

The chain combines TRBV19 with TRBJ2-1, with D perhaps TRBD1 (6 bases). Trimming shortened V by 7 bases and J by 2 bases, and 9 bases separated the two germline ends. Germline-derived CDR1 and CDR2 are LNHDA and SQIVND (reference sequence). The CDR3 is 13 residues long. For the CDR3, the DNA is TGTGCCAGTATGGACAGAGCCTACAATGAGCAGTTCTTC. Encoded protein: CASMDRAYNEQFF.